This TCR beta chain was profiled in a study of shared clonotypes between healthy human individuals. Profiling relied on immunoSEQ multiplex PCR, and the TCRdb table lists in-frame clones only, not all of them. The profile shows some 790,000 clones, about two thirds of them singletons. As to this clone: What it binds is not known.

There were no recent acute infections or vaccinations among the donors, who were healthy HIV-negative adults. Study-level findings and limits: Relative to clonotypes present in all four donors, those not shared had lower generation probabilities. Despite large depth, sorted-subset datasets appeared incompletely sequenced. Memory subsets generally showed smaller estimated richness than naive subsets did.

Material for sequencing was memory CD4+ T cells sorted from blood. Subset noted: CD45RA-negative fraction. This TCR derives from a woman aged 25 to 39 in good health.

The CDR3 sequence is CASSFWGGTSSYNEQFF. CDR3 bases: TGTGCCAGCAGTTTTTGGGGCGGGACCTCGTCCTACAATGAGCAGTTCTTC. The J gene is TRBJ2-1, the V gene TRBV27; maybe TRBD2 (6 bases). Germline V gene data show CDR1 as MNHEY and CDR2 as SMNVEV (reference sequence). This CDR3 contains 17 residues. Trimming took 3 bases from V and 1 from J, leaving 16 bases between them.